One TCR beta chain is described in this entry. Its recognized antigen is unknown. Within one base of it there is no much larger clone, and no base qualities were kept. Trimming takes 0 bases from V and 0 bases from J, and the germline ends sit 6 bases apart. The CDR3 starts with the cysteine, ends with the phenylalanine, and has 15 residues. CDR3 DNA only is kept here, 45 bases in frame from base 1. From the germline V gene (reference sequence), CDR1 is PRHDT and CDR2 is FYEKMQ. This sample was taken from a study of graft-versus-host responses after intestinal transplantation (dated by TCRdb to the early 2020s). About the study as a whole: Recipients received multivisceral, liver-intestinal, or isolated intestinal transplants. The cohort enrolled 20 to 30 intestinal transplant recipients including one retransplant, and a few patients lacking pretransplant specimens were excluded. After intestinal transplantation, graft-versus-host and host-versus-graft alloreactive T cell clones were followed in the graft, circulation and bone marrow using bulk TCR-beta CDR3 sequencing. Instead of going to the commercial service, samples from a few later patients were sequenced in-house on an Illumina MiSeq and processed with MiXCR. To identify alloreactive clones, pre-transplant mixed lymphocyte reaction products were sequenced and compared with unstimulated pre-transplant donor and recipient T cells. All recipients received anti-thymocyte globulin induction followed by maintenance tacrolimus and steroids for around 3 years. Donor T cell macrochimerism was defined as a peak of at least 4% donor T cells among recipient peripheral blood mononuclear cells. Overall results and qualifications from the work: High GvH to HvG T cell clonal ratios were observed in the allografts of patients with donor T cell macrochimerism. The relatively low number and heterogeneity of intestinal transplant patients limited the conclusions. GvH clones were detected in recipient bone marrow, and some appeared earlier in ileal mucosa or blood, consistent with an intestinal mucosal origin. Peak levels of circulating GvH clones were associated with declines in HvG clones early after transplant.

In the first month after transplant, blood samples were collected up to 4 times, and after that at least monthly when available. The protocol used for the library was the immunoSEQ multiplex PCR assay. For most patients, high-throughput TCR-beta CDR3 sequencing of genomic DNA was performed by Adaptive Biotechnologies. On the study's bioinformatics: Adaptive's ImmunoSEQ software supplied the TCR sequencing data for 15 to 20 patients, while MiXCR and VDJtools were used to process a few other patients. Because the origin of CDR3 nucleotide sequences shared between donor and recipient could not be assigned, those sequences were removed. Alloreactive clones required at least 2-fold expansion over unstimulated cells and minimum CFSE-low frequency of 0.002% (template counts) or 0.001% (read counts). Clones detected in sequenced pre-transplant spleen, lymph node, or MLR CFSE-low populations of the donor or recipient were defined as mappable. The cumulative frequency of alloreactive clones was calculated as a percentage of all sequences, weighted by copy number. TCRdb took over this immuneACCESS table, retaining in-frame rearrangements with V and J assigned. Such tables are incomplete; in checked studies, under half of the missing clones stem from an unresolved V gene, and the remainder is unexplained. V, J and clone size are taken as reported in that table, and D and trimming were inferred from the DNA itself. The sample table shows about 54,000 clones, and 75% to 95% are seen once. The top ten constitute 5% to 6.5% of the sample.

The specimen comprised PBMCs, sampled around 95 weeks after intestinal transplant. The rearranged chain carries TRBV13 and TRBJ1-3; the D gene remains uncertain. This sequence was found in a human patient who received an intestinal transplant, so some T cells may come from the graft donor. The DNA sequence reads TGTGCCAGCAGCTTAGGCCTAAGCTCTGGAAACACCATATATTTT. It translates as CASSLGLSSGNTIYF.